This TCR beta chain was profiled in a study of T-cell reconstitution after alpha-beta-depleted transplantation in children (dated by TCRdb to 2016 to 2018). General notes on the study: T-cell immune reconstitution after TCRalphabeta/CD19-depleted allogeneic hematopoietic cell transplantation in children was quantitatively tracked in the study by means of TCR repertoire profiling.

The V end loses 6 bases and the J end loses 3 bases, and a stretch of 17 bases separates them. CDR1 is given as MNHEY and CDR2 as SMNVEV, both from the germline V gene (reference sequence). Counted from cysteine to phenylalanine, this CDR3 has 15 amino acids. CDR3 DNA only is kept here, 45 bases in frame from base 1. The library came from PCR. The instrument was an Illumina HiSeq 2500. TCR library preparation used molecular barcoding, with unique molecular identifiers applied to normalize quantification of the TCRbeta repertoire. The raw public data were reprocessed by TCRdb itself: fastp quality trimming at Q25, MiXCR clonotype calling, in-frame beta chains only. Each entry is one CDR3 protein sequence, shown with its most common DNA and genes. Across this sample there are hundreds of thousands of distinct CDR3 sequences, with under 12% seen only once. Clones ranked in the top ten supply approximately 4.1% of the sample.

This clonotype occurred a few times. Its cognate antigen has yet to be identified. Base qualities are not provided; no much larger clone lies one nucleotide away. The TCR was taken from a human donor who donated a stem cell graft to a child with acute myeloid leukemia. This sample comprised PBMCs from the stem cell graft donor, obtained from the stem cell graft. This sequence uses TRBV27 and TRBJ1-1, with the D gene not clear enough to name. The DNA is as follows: TGTGCCAGCAGAGACCCCCAGACTCGGGACACTGAAGCTTTCTTT. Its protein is CASRDPQTRDTEAFF.